The rows below give T cell receptor beta chains drawn from one sample of a study of cytomegalovirus exposure and HLA in healthy donors. Profiled with immunoSEQ multiplex PCR; TCRdb holds only in-frame clones, not every one. Of under 200,000 clones detected, approximately 70% appear once; the ten largest clones hold 1.5% to 2%. Sequenced material: PBMCs. The receptors derive from a woman in her twenties or thirties in good health and CMV-seronegative. Each CDR3 is given with its conserved first and last residue. D genes are given only for firm matches. Part of the rows lack a size; the others show once, few, many or a class for expanded clones.

j_call clone_size v_call d_call cdr3_nt cdr3_aa
TRBJ1-4 . TRBV5-1 . TGCGCCAGCAGCTTGGGCGAGGTCGGAACTAATGAAAAACTGTTTTTT CASSLGEVGTNEKLFF
TRBJ2-7 . TRBV4-3 TRBD2 TGCGCCAGCAGCCAAGAACCGGGACTAGTAAACGAGCAGTACTTC CASSQEPGLVNEQYF
TRBJ2-1 few TRBV4-1 TRBD2 TGCGCCAGCAGCCAATTTAGCGGGAGTCGCAATGAGCAGTTCTTC CASSQFSGSRNEQFF
TRBJ1-2 . TRBV7-9 . TGTGCCAGCAGCTTAAACTCAGGGATGGGAGGCTACACCTTC CASSLNSGMGGYTF
TRBJ2-2 . TRBV7-2 . TGTGCCAGCAGCTTAACCGGCAGGGCTGACACCGGGGAGCTGTTTTTT CASSLTGRADTGELFF
TRBJ2-7 . TRBV4-3 TRBD1 TGCGCCAGCAGGGTTTGGGGGACAGGGCCCTACGAGCAGTACTTC CASRVWGTGPYEQYF
TRBJ1-3 . TRBV15 TRBD1 TGTGCCACCAGCAGACACAGGGGATCTGGAAACACCATATATTTT CATSRHRGSGNTIYF
TRBJ2-3 . TRBV14 TRBD2 TGTGCCAGCAGCCGTGGGCGGGGGGCCTATACGCAGTATTTT CASSRGRGAYTQYF
TRBJ2-2 . TRBV7-2 TRBD1 TGTGCCAGCGGGACAGGGGGCATGGGCACCGGGGAGCTGTTTTTT CASGTGGMGTGELFF
TRBJ2-3 . TRBV4-2 TRBD2 TGTGCCAGCAGCCAAGATAGGAGCGGGAGAATAGATACGCAGTATTTT CASSQDRSGRIDTQYF
TRBJ2-2 . TRBV27 TRBD1 TGTGCCAGCACCCTCAGGGGACAGGGACCCACCGGGGAGCTGTTTTTT CASTLRGQGPTGELFF
TRBJ2-7 . TRBV11-1 . TGTGCCAGCAGCTCGCAGGAGGGTGTGGGGACCTACGAGCAGTACTTC CASSSQEGVGTYEQYF
TRBJ2-7 few TRBV6-5 . TGTGCCAGCAGTTACTCGGTGGCAGGCTACGAGCAGTACTTC CASSYSVAGYEQYF
TRBJ2-3 . TRBV5-6 TRBD2 TGTGCCAGCAGCCGTTTAGCGGGGACAGATACGCAGTATTTT CASSRLAGTDTQYF
TRBJ1-5 . TRBV2 TRBD1 TGTGCCAGCAGTGTATATACAGGGGAGACTCAGCCCCAGCATTTT CASSVYTGETQPQHF
TRBJ1-3 . TRBV6-1 . TGTGCCAGCAGGGGGCTGGGCCACTCTGGAAACACCATATATTTT CASRGLGHSGNTIYF
TRBJ2-7 once TRBV5-1 . TGCGCCAGCAGCTTGTACCAGGGGTCAAGATACGAGCAGTACTTC CASSLYQGSRYEQYF
TRBJ2-2 . TRBV7-2 TRBD1 TGTGCCAGCAGCTTAGTTTGGGGACAGGGGAACACCGGGGAGCTGTTTTTT CASSLVWGQGNTGELFF
TRBJ1-4 . TRBV19 TRBD1 TGTGCCAGTAGACTCGGGACAGCAACTAATGAAAAACTGTTTTTT CASRLGTATNEKLFF
TRBJ2-5 . TRBV9 . TGTGCCAGCAGCGTAGGGGGGGAAGAGACCCAGTACTTC CASSVGGEETQYF
TRBJ2-7 . TRBV6-1 . TGTGCCAGCGAGGGCGACCCGACCTACGAGCAGTACTTC CASEGDPTYEQYF
TRBJ2-3 . TRBV12-5 . TGTGCTAGTGGTTTGTCGAAACAGGGTGGAGATACGCAGTATTTT CASGLSKQGGDTQYF
TRBJ2-7 . TRBV5-1 TRBD1 TGCGCCAGCAGCTTGAGGGGGACAGAGACCTACGAGCAGTACTTC CASSLRGTETYEQYF
TRBJ2-2 . TRBV27 TRBD1 TGTGCCAGCACCAATATTCCCGGGACAGTCCGTCCCGGGGAGCTGTTTTTT CASTNIPGTVRPGELFF
TRBJ2-7 . TRBV6-5 . TGTGCCAGCAGTTACGCAGGTAACGGCTACGAGCAGTACTTC CASSYAGNGYEQYF
TRBJ1-2 . TRBV19 . TGTGCCAGTAGTCGATCCCGACAGAATATCTACTATGGCTACACCTTC CASSRSRQNIYYGYTF
TRBJ2-5 . TRBV27 . TGTGCCAGCAGTTCCCCGCTAAAAGAGACCCAGTACTTC CASSSPLKETQYF
TRBJ1-2 . TRBV27 TRBD1 TGTGCCAGCAGTTGGGACAGTCGCTATGGCTACACCTTC CASSWDSRYGYTF
TRBJ1-3 . TRBV7-9 TRBD1 TGTGCCAGCAGCAAACAGGGGGCCTCTGGAAACACCATATATTTT CASSKQGASGNTIYF
TRBJ2-1 . TRBV5-3 TRBD2 TGTGCCAGAAGCTCCCCCCCCACTAGCGGGGGTTACAATGAGCAGTTCTTC CARSSPPTSGGYNEQFF
TRBJ1-1 few TRBV5-4 . TGTGCCAGCATCCTCAGGGGTTCACTTTCCGGTGAAGCTTTCTTT CASILRGSLSGEAFF
TRBJ1-5 few TRBV29-1 TRBD1 TGCAGCGTTGCCGTAGGACAGGGCGCCAATCAGCCCCAGCATTTT CSVAVGQGANQPQHF
TRBJ2-1 few TRBV7-2 TRBD2 TGTGCCAGCAGCCCCCGGGAGGGGAGCTCCTACAATGAGCAGTTCTTC CASSPREGSSYNEQFF
TRBJ1-1 . TRBV6-6 TRBD1 TGTGCCAGCAGTATGGGACAGGCCCCGACTGAAGCTTTCTTT CASSMGQAPTEAFF
TRBJ2-5 . TRBV2 TRBD2 TGTGCCAGCGGGGTGAAGCGGGGGCAAGAGACCCAGTACTTC CASGVKRGQETQYF
TRBJ2-6 . TRBV19 . TGTGCCAGTAGTCCCTCGGGGGATCTGGGGGCCAACGTCCTGACTTTC CASSPSGDLGANVLTF
TRBJ2-3 . TRBV7-9 . TGTGCTAGCAGCCAGGAGGAGGGGCCAGATACGCAGTATTTT CASSQEEGPDTQYF
TRBJ2-1 . TRBV6-5 . TGTGCCAGCAGTTACGACCGGCAGGGCCGGGTCAATGAGCAGTTCTTC CASSYDRQGRVNEQFF
TRBJ1-4 . TRBV6-5 . TGTGCCAGCAGTTTCGGGACATCTAATGAAAAACTGTTTTTT CASSFGTSNEKLFF
TRBJ1-2 . TRBV21-1 . TGTGCCAGCAGCAGAACCGCAGGACGGAGGGGTGGCTACACCTTC CASSRTAGRRGGYTF
TRBJ2-5 . TRBV7-6 TRBD1 TGTGCCAGCAGCCCCAACACAGGGGGCCGTGAGACCCAGTACTTC CASSPNTGGRETQYF
TRBJ2-1 . TRBV20-1 . TGCAGTGCTTCTAGAGGCAATGAGCAGTTCTTC CSASRGNEQFF
TRBJ2-3 . TRBV6-4 . TGTGCCAGCAGTGCGTCTGGTTTTACTAGCACAGATACGCAGTATTTT CASSASGFTSTDTQYF
TRBJ2-7 . TRBV5-8 TRBD2 TGTGCCAGCAGCCAAGAGAGGAGCGGGGGGGCCGACGAGCAGTACTTC CASSQERSGGADEQYF
TRBJ2-1 . TRBV29-1 TRBD2 TGCAGCCTTGCAAGGACTAGCGGGAGGGCTTACAATGAGCAGTTCTTC CSLARTSGRAYNEQFF
TRBJ2-3 . TRBV6-1 TRBD2 TGTGCCAGCAGTGAAACCTTTAGCGGGGGGGCCACAGATACGCAGTATTTT CASSETFSGGATDTQYF
TRBJ1-1 . TRBV6-6 TRBD1 TGTGCCAGCATCGACAGGGGAGGTTACACTGAAGCTTTCTTT CASIDRGGYTEAFF
TRBJ2-7 . TRBV7-8 . TGTGCCAGCAGCTTAGTTAGGGGGTCCTACTACGAGCAGTACTTC CASSLVRGSYYEQYF
TRBJ1-5 . TRBV27 . TGTGCCAGCAGTTTAGAGCCGTATAGCAATCAGCCCCAGCATTTT CASSLEPYSNQPQHF
TRBJ2-1 . TRBV6-6 TRBD2 TGTGCCAGCAGAGCACCCCCGGGAGGAACCTCCAATGAGCAGTTCTTC CASRAPPGGTSNEQFF
TRBJ2-1 few TRBV7-9 . TGTGCCAGCAGCTTTGGGGTCAGGGTGGACAATGAGCAGTTCTTC CASSFGVRVDNEQFF
TRBJ2-1 . TRBV7-6 TRBD2 TGTGCCAGCAGCTTAGGAACGACTAGCGGGTTACGTGAGCAGTTCTTC CASSLGTTSGLREQFF
TRBJ2-7 . TRBV5-8 . TGTGCCTGCACGCGGCCTCCCTACGAGCAGTACTTC CACTRPPYEQYF